The entry that follows covers one T cell receptor (beta chain) sequence. The antigen is undetermined. A sample-barcoded 5' primer and a J-beta primer mix were used in a second PCR of roughly 7 to 11 cycles. Each TCR beta cDNA got a 12-nucleotide random molecular identifier. TCRdb re-derived calls from the 5' RACE reads in MiXCR, one entry per CDR3 protein. Among around 600,000 distinct CDR3 sequences listed, roughly 48% were seen once. The data belong to a study of blood T cells in healthy people across ages. Study outcomes and limitations: Unsorted PBMC input precluded a conclusive naive versus antigen-experienced comparison. More naive CD4+ cells and higher diversity marked long-lived donors relative to aged donors. Researchers deemed the diversity estimates from one million T cells underestimates.

The germline CDR1 and CDR2 sequences are ENHRY and SYGVKD. V lost 3 bases and J lost 9; bases outside the gene matches: 1. The CDR3 totals 12 residues. This clonotype was sampled from an elderly man in good health. Specimen: blood. V and J are TRBV10-3 and TRBJ2-1, with 8 bases lining up with TRBD2. This chain's CDR3 is CAISDSGGEQFF. For the CDR3, the DNA is TGTGCCATCAGTGACAGCGGGGGTGAGCAGTTCTTC.